Sequencing of this T cell receptor (beta chain) was carried out in a study of blood T cell repertoires in COVID-19. Across the study: Sites in the United States, Italy and Spain provided acute and convalescent COVID-19 samples. T cells, B-cell-depleted T cells, or PBMCs supplied cDNA or gDNA.

The trim removed 5 bases at V and 4 bases at J, leaving 10 bases unmatched. Germline-derived CDR1 and CDR2 are ENHRY and SYGVKD. CDR3 size: 15 residues. Original data processing: Amplification of reference gene primers was used by the study to estimate nucleated cell counts. Assay used: immunoSEQ multiplex PCR; TCRdb lists only in-frame clones, some missing. The D gene and trimming were derived from the DNA, and the V and J assignments and clone size from that table. This table has 60,000 to 100,000 clones, 85% to 90% appearing once. This clone was counted between two and nine times. The sequenced sample consisted of peripheral blood. The origin of this receptor is a man aged 45-65 years with active COVID-19. V usage is TRBV10-3 and J usage is TRBJ1-1, with 7 bases aligning to TRBD1. CDR3 sequence: CAISRDRAGLTEAFF. The CDR3 coding sequence is TGTGCCATCAGTCGAGACAGGGCAGGACTCACTGAAGCTTTCTTT.